Presented here are 14 T cell receptor beta chains from one specimen sequenced in a study of blood T cells in healthy people across ages. PCR was performed a second time for about 7 to 12 cycles using a sample-barcoded 5' primer and a J-beta primer mix. TCRdb reprocessed the 5' RACE reads with MiXCR, giving one entry per CDR3 protein. Of some 900,000 distinct CDR3 sequences detected, roughly 43% appear once; the ten largest clones hold 13%. Sequenced input: blood. The receptors shown here come from a man aged 30-40 years in good health.

The chain has TRBV6-2 or TRBV6-3 and TRBJ2-1, with D possibly being TRBD2 (6 bases). The V gene lost 9 bases and the J gene lost 9 bases, with 27 bases spanning the gap. The V gene's germline CDR1 is MNHEY and CDR2 SVGEGT. The CDR3 runs to 16 residues. CDR3 residues: CARNRGSSGSTGEQFF. As DNA, the CDR3 is TGTGCCAGAAACCGGGGGTCATCAGGTTCCACGGGTGAGCAGTTCTTC.

The sample holds a few counts of this clonotype. The chain is built from TRBV4-2 and TRBJ1-1; no clear D gene. The ends were cut back, 1 base at V and 4 bases at J, with 13 bases in the middle. The CDR3 runs 15 residues. Germline V gene data show CDR1 as LGHNA and CDR2 as YNFKEQ. The CDR3 here is CASSQGSPRFTEAFF. The CDR3 nucleotides read TGTGCCAGCAGCCAAGGATCCCCCCGGTTCACTGAAGCTTTCTTT.

The rearrangement uses TRBV5-6 and TRBJ1-2; maybe TRBD1 (5 bases). The V end lost 4 bases, the J end lost 0 bases, and 10 bases lay between the germline ends. Germline CDR1 and CDR2: SGHDT and YYEEEE. The CDR3 is 14 residues long. The CDR3 DNA sequence: TGTGCCAGCAGCCTAATGGGGGCTAACTATGGCTACACCTTC. Translated: CASSLMGANYGYTF.

As regards this clonotype: Its ends do not fully match the called genes, so a read error is possible. V is TRBV7-7 and J is TRBJ2-1; TRBD2 aligns across 8 bases. Germline assignment: CDR1 SSHAT and CDR2 FNYEAQ (reference sequence). This CDR3 spans 15 amino acids. CDR3 bases: TGTGCTAGCAGCCCCGTACTAGCGGACTACAATGAGCAGTTCTTC. Protein sequence: CASSPVLADYNEQFF.

Only a few counts were recorded for this clonotype. This chain joins TRBV4-1 and TRBJ2-7, with D tentatively TRBD1 (6 bases). The CDR3 totals 15 residues. Looked up from germline, CDR1 is MGHRA and CDR2 is YSYEKL. With 5 bases removed from V and 2 bases from J, the gap between germline ends came to 16 bases. The CDR3 loop is CASSKGTQATYEQYF. CDR3 in DNA: TGCGCCAGCAGCAAAGGGACACAGGCAACCTACGAGCAGTACTTC.

This clonotype appeared a few times. This chain joins TRBV20-1 and TRBJ2-7, with 10 bases lining up with TRBD1. CDR1 is DFQATT and CDR2 is SNEGSKA in the germline V gene (reference sequence). This CDR3 region has 14 residues. The trim removed 3 bases at V and 2 bases at J, leaving 4 bases unmatched. The CDR3 sequence: CSASRGQGAYEQYF. The CDR3 DNA reads TGCAGTGCTAGTCGTGGACAGGGGGCCTACGAGCAGTACTTC.

This clonotype was counted once. The CDR3 loop is CASSGSLMGLQTYEQYF. CDR3 in DNA: TGTGCCAGCAGCGGATCCCTAATGGGACTACAAACCTACGAGCAGTACTTC. The rearrangement links TRBV6-1 to TRBJ2-5; TRBD2 matches at 7 bases. The end of the DNA fits TRBJ2-7 better, so the J call may be wrong. This CDR3 region has 17 residues. Germline values: CDR1 MNHNS, CDR2 SASEGT.

The rearrangement uses TRBV6-6 and TRBJ2-5, with a tentative D call TRBD1 (6 bases). Germline CDR1 reads MNHNY; CDR2 reads SVGAGI (reference sequence). V was clipped by 6 bases and J by 3 bases, with 17 bases between them. The CDR3 contains 15 residues. Written as DNA, the CDR3 is TGTGCCAGCAGACCAGCCCGGGACACAAAAGAGACCCAGTACTTC. Its protein product is CASRPARDTKETQYF.

The chain is built from TRBV29-1 and TRBJ2-7; 8 bases fit TRBD2. The CDR3 loop spans 14 amino acids. Unmatched junction bases numbered 6, after V lost 2 bases and J lost 3 bases. Germline loops: CDR1 SQVTM, CDR2 ANQGSEA. The CDR3, as DNA: TGCAGCGTTGAATACGGGAGGGGCGGCTACGAGCAGTACTTC. Translation gives CSVEYGRGGYEQYF.

The table lists this clonotype with many counts. The CDR3 sequence: CAIGRQGLSYEQYF. The CDR3 nucleotides read TGTGCCATCGGGAGACAGGGATTATCCTACGAGCAGTACTTC. The chain carries TRBV10-3 and TRBJ2-7; TRBD1 aligns across 7 bases. V was pared by 8 bases and J by 1 base, with 8 bases of the junction left unmatched. Germline assignment: CDR1 ENHRY and CDR2 SYGVKD. The CDR3 is 14 amino acids.

V gene TRBV5-1 combines with J gene TRBJ2-2, with 9 bases lining up with TRBD2. Germline CDR1 SGHRS, CDR2 YFSETQ. This CDR3 contains 15 residues. V dropped 4 bases and J dropped 5; count of bases not matched to a gene: 6. In DNA, the CDR3 is TGCGCCAGCAGCCTCGCGGGGGGGCAAACCGGGGAGCTGTTTTTT. It is translated as CASSLAGGQTGELFF.

V is TRBV12-3 or TRBV12-4 and J is TRBJ1-1, with unresolved D. Between the trimmed V and J ends, which lost 3 bases and 5 bases, there was a span of 7 bases. CDR3 size: 12 residues. CDR3 sequence: CASSFPETEAFF. The DNA of the CDR3 is TGTGCCAGCAGTTTTCCGGAAACTGAAGCTTTCTTT.

The chain uses TRBV21-1 and TRBJ2-7; TRBD2 reflects the table's D call only, with no check against the DNA. TRBV21-1 is marked as a pseudogene. The length of the CDR3 is 19 residues. This chain's CDR3 is CASSKAIKLAGGFIYEQYF. The CDR3 nucleotides are TGTGCCAGCAGCAAAGCTATTAAGCTAGCGGGGGGTTTCATTTACGAGCAGTACTTC.

The chain combines TRBV12-3 or TRBV12-4 with TRBJ2-1; 7 bases line up with TRBD1. The CDR3 length is 17 residues. Trimming cost V 5 bases and J 9 bases; bases outside gene matches: 19. The CDR3 region is CASSASYDRVGAGEQFF. The DNA of the CDR3 is TGTGCCAGCAGTGCGAGCTATGACAGGGTAGGGGCAGGTGAGCAGTTCTTC.